Below, 9 T cell receptor beta chains from the same sample are listed, as sequenced in a study of T-cell memory formation after mild COVID-19. In TCRdb, the 5' RACE reads were re-called with MiXCR into one record per CDR3 protein. The table has 450,000 to 650,000 distinct CDR3 sequences, more than 15% seen once. What was sequenced was PBMCs or a T cell subset sorted from them (not recorded which). These receptors were collected from an adult woman who had mild COVID-19 (a few samples of this study predate the infection). Cell type and time point are not known.

This clonotype was observed a few times. Mismatch with germline at one junction end may stem from a read error. The chain uses TRBV7-9 and TRBJ2-7, with TRBD1 matching over 7 bases. Per germline, CDR1 SEHNR and CDR2 FQNEAQ (reference sequence). This CDR3 contains 15 residues. The CDR3 nucleotides are TGTGCCAGCAGCTTACCGGACAGGTATTCCTACGGGCAGTACTTC. Protein: CASSLPDRYSYGQYF.

The rearrangement uses TRBV5-1 and TRBJ1-2, with 7 bases matching TRBD1. Germline values: CDR1 SGHRS, CDR2 YFSETQ. Trimming cost V 4 bases and J 7 bases; bases outside gene matches: 10. There are 14 residues in the CDR3. The CDR3 nucleotides read TGCGCCAGCAGCGCCAGACAGGGAGAGGGTGGCTACACCTTC. Residues: CASSARQGEGGYTF. Full variable domain (remainder filled in from reference TRBV5-1 and TRBJ1-2): KAGVTQTPRYLIKTRGQQVTLSCSPISGHRSVSWYQQTPGQGLQFLFEYFSETQRNKGNFPGRFSGRQFSNSRSEMNVSTLELGDSALYLCASSARQGEGGYTFGSGTRLTVV.

This chain joins TRBV20-1 and TRBJ1-6, with 7 nucleotides matching TRBD1. CDR1 and CDR2 from the germline V gene are DFQATT and SNEGSKA (reference sequence). J lost 5 bases, V lost 0 bases, and 7 bases had no gene match. The CDR3 is 16 amino acids. CDR3 residues: CSARDMQGGHNSPLHF. The CDR3 DNA sequence: TGCAGTGCTAGAGATATGCAGGGGGGGCATAATTCACCCCTCCACTTT.

This clonotype was recorded at least ten times. The CDR3 nucleotides are TGTGCCAGCAGCTTATTAGAGAGGGGAGGCTACACCTTC. Protein sequence: CASSLLERGGYTF. This chain connects TRBV7-9 to TRBJ1-2; D is perhaps TRBD1 (5 bases). Trimming removed 2 bases at V and 8 bases at J, with 12 bases between. CDR3 size: 13 residues. Germline CDR1 SEHNR, CDR2 FQNEAQ (reference sequence). Using reference TRBV7-9 and TRBJ1-2 for the parts outside the CDR3, the full variable domain is DTGVSQNPRHKITKRGQNVTFRCDPISEHNRLYWYRQTLGQGPEFLTYFQNEAQLEKSRLLSDRFSAERPKGSFSTLEIQRTEQGDSAMYLCASSLLERGGYTFGSGTRLTVV.

The chain combines TRBV20-1 with TRBJ2-1; the D gene is possibly TRBD2 (6 bases). This CDR3 comprises 19 residues. Germline-derived CDR1 and CDR2 are DFQATT and SNEGSKA (reference sequence). Trimming shortened V by 6 bases and J by 5 bases, and 32 bases separated the two germline ends. The CDR3 reads CSATLADELGIGKNNEQFF. The DNA for the CDR3 is TGCAGTGCCACCTTAGCGGACGAGCTCGGGATTGGGAAAAACAATGAGCAGTTCTTC.

This clonotype has more than one count but fewer than ten. V is TRBV15 and J is TRBJ1-4; D ambiguous. Germline assignment: CDR1 LNHNV and CDR2 YYDKDF (reference sequence). Trimming left V 0 bases short and J 11 bases short, with 13 bases between. CDR3 length equals 14 residues. The CDR3 coding sequence is TGTGCCACCAGCAGAGAGAATTCAGGCGGCAAACTGTTTTTT. As protein: CATSRENSGGKLFF.

This clonotype was seen ten or more times. CDR3 amino acids: CASSPAPDTQYF. The CDR3 DNA sequence: TGTGCCAGCAGCCCAGCCCCAGATACGCAGTATTTT. The chain is built from TRBV12-3 or TRBV12-4 and TRBJ2-3, with D unresolved. The CDR3 is made up of 12 amino acids. Between the trimmed V and J ends, which lost 6 bases and 4 bases, there was a span of 8 bases.

In its sample, this clonotype was seen a few times. The gene calls are TRBV11-1 and TRBJ2-2; D may be TRBD2 (6 bases). V lost 4 bases and J 1 base, leaving 16 bases between the germline ends. The CDR3 is made up of 17 amino acids. CDR1 is SGHAT, CDR2 FQDESV, per germline (reference sequence). CDR3 loop: CASSYKVRAGNTGELFF. The CDR3 nucleotides read TGTGCCAGCAGCTATAAAGTCCGAGCGGGGAACACCGGGGAGCTGTTTTTT. The complete variable domain, with remaining parts taken from reference TRBV11-1 and TRBJ2-2, reads EAEVAQSPRYKITEKSQAVAFWCDPISGHATLYWYRQILGQGPELLVQFQDESVVDDSQLPKDRFSAERLKGVDSTLKIQPAELGDSAMYLCASSYKVRAGNTGELFFGEGSRLTVL.

The genes are TRBV24-1 and TRBJ1-6; D gene ambiguous. Between the trimmed V and J ends, which lost 6 bases and 11 bases, there was a span of 16 bases. CDR1 KGHDR and CDR2 SFDVKD come from the germline V gene. This CDR3 contains 14 residues. This chain's CDR3 is CATSRGQDGAPLHF. CDR3 nucleotides: TGTGCCACCAGTCGAGGCCAGGACGGGGCACCCCTCCACTTT.